These 2 T cell receptor beta chains share one sample of origin, sequenced in a study of blood T cells in healthy people across ages. The second PCR ran roughly 6 to 12 cycles with a sample-barcoded 5' primer and J-beta primers. TCRdb recomputed calls from the 5' RACE reads with MiXCR, one row per CDR3 protein. The sample contains about 1.5 million distinct CDR3 sequences, about 42% of which appear only once. Sequencing was done on a sample of blood. The receptors stem from a young woman in good health.

This clonotype was observed a handful of times. CDR3 sequence reads: CASSLVPGLAVYNEQFF. The CDR3 bases are TGCGCCAGCAGCTTGGTCCCTGGGCTAGCGGTCTACAATGAGCAGTTCTTC. The rearrangement joins TRBV5-1 to TRBJ2-1; 7 nucleotides agree with TRBD2. V gave up 0 bases and J gave up 3 bases; unmatched junction bases: 9. Germline loops: CDR1 SGHRS, CDR2 YFSETQ. The CDR3 consists of 17 residues.

The chain combines TRBV2 with TRBJ1-6; D gene unclear. V was clipped by 8 bases and J by 12 bases, with 8 bases between them. The CDR3 loop spans 10 amino acids. Looked up from germline, CDR1 is SNHLY and CDR2 is FYNNEI. CDR3: CASRGIPLHF. The CDR3 nucleotides read TGTGCCAGCCGAGGCATACCCCTCCACTTT.